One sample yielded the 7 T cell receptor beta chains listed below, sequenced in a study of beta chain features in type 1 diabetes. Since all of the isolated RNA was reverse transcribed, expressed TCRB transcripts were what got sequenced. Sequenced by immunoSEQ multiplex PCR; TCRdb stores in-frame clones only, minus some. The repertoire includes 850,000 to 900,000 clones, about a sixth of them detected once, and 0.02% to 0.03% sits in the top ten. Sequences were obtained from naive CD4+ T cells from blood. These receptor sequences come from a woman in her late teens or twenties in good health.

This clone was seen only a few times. CDR3 protein: CASSFTWWEGTEAFF. The CDR3, as DNA: TGCGCCAGCAGCTTTACCTGGTGGGAGGGGACTGAAGCTTTCTTT. This chain links TRBV5-1 with TRBJ1-1, with a possible D match to TRBD1 (5 bases). The V end was cut by 2 bases, the J end by 5 bases, with 16 bases between. Germline V gene lookup returns CDR1 SGHRS and CDR2 YFSETQ. This CDR3 spans 15 amino acids.

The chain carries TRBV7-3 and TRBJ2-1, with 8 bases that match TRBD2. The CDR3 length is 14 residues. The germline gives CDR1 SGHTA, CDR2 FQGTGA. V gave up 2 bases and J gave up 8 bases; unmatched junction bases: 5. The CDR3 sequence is CASSLGGGTHEQFF. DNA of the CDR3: TGTGCCAGCAGCTTAGGCGGGGGGACTCATGAGCAGTTCTTC.

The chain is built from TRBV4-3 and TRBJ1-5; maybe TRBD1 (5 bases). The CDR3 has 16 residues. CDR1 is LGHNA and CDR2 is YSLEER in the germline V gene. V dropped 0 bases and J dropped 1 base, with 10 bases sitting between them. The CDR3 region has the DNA TGCGCCAGCAGCCAAGAGGTCGCAGGGAGCAATCAGCCCCAGCATTTT. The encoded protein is CASSQEVAGSNQPQHF.

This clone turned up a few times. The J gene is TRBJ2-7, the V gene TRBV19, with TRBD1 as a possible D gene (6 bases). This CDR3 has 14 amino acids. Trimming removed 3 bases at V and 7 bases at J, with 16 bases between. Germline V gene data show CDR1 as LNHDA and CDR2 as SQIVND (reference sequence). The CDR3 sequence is CASSIAIAQGEQYF. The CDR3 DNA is TGTGCCAGTAGTATTGCGATAGCCCAGGGGGAGCAGTACTTC.

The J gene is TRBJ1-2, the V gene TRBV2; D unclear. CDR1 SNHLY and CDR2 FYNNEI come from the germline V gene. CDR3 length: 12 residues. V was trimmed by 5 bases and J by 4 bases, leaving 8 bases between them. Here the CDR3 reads CASSSDAYGYTF. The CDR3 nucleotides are TGTGCCAGCAGTTCGGACGCCTATGGCTACACCTTC.

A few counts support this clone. This CDR3 reads CASKRTGGDYTF. CDR3 bases: TGTGCCAGTAAACGGACAGGGGGAGACTACACCTTC. The genes are TRBV19 and TRBJ1-2, with TRBD1 matching over 10 bases. This CDR3 spans 12 amino acids. V shed 7 bases, J shed 10 bases, and the junction held 6 bases outside the gene matches. Germline CDR1 reads LNHDA; CDR2 reads SQIVND (reference sequence).

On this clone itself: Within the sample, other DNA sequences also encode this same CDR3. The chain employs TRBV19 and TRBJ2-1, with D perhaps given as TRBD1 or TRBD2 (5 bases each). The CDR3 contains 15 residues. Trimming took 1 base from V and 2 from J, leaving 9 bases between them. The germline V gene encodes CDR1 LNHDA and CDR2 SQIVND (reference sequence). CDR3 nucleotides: TGTGCCAGTAGTATAGGAGGGACGACCTACAATGAGCAGTTCTTC. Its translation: CASSIGGTTYNEQFF.